This T cell receptor (beta chain) was captured by sequencing in a study of blood T cell repertoires in COVID-19. Study-wide context: The origin of the acute and convalescent COVID-19 samples was the United States, Italy and Spain.

The protocol was immunoSEQ multiplex PCR, while the TCRdb copy is restricted to in-frame clones and leaves out a portion. The data show about 220,000 clones, around 82% seen once. The CDR3 contains 13 residues. V lost 7 bases, J lost 8 bases, and 11 bases stayed unmatched. The germline V gene has CDR1 SQVTM and CDR2 ANQGSEA. A COVID-19 case was met by exposed participants within 2 weeks before study entry. This TCR was recovered from a woman aged 40 to 49 who had been exposed to COVID-19. This sequence joins TRBV29-1 and TRBJ1-2; 9 bases are shared with TRBD1. The sequenced sample consisted of PBMCs or T cells enriched from blood (not recorded which). The CDR3 loop reads CSATGQGVDGYTF. DNA for the CDR3: TGCAGCGCTACGGGACAGGGCGTAGACGGCTACACCTTC.